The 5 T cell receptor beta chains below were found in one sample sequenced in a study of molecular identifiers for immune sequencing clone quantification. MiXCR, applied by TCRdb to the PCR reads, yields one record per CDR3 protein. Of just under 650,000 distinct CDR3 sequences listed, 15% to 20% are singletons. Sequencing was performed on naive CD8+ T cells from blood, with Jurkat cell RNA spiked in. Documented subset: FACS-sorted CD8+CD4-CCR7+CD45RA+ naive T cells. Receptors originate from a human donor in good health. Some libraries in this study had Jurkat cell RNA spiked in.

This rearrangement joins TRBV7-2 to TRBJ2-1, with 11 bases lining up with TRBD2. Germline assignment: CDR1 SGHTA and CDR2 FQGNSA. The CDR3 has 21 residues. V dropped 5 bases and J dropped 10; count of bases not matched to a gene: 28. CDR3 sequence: CASSPPTPGLAVTALGDEQFF. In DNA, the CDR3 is TGTGCCAGCAGCCCACCGACACCGGGACTAGCGGTTACCGCCTTGGGGGACGAGCAGTTCTTC. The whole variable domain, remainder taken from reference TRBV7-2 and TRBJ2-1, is GAGVSQSPSNKVTEKGKDVELRCDPISGHTALYWYRQSLGQGLEFLIYFQGNSAPDKSGLPSDRFSAERTGGSVSTLTIQRTQQEDSAVYLCASSPPTPGLAVTALGDEQFFGPGTRLTVL.

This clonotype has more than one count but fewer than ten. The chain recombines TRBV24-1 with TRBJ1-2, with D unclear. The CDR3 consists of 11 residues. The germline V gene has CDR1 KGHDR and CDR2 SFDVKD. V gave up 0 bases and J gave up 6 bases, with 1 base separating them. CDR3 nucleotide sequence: TGTGCCACCAGTGATTTGAATGGCTACACCTTC. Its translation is CATSDLNGYTF.

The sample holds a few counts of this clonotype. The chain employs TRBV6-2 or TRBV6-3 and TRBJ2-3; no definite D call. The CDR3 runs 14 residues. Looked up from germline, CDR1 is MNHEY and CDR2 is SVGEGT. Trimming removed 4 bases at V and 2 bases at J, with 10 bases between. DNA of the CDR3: TGTGCCAGCAGTTTTGCCATCTCCACAGATACGCAGTATTTT. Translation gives CASSFAISTDTQYF.

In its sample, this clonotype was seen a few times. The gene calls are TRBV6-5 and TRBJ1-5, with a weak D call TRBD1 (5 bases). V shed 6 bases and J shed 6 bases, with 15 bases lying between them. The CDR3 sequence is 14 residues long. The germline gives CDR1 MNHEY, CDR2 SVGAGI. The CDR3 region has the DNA TGTGCCAGCAGAGGGAGGCAGGGCGGTCAGCCCCAGCATTTT. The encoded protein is CASRGRQGGQPQHF.

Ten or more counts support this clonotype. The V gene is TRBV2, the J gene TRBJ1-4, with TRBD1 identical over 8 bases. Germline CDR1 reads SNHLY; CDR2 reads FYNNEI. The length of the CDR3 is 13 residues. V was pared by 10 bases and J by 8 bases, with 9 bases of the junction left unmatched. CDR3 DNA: TGTGCCACCAGGGGACAGGCTGAGGAAAAACTGTTTTTT. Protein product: CATRGQAEEKLFF.